The 32 T cell receptor beta chains in this list originate from one sample, sequenced in a study of CD8+ T cells in alopecia areata. In each case, RNA was isolated and then reverse transcribed into cDNA as the sequencing template. This table comes from immunoSEQ multiplex PCR, and its TCRdb copy is limited to in-frame clones, with some not included. The table has 150,000 to 250,000 clones, around 60% seen once. As for treatment: oral pan-JAK inhibitor, 5-10 mg twice daily. Sequences were derived from CD4+ T cells sorted from blood, sampled at week 4, from a patient treated with tofacitinib. The receptors here all came from a human donor with alopecia areata.

This chain links TRBV30 with TRBJ1-2; tentatively, D is TRBD1 (6 bases). The V gene lost 7 bases and the J gene lost 6 bases, with 18 bases spanning the gap. The V gene's germline CDR1 is GTSNPN and CDR2 SVGIG (reference sequence). CDR3 length: 13 amino acids. This chain's CDR3 is CAFTVGAPHGYTF. CDR3 bases: TGTGCCTTTACCGTGGGGGCGCCGCATGGCTACACCTTC.

The V call is TRBV5-4, the J call TRBJ2-1, with 15 bases lining up with TRBD2. There are 18 residues in the CDR3. V was pared by 3 bases and J by 3 bases, with 7 bases of the junction left unmatched. Germline V CDR1 and CDR2: SGHNT, YYREEE (reference sequence). The CDR3 reads CASSSTGLAGGNYNEQFF. The DNA of the CDR3 is TGTGCCAGCAGCTCGACCGGACTAGCGGGGGGGAACTACAATGAGCAGTTCTTC.

The chain links TRBV30 to TRBJ2-7, with 9 bases identical to TRBD1. J gave up 2 bases and V 2 bases, and 4 bases lay outside the gene matches. Germline V gene lookup returns CDR1 GTSNPN and CDR2 SVGIG (reference sequence). The CDR3 runs 14 residues. The CDR3 DNA reads as TGTGCCTGGAGTCCGGGACAGGGACCCTACGAGCAGTACTTC. Translated: CAWSPGQGPYEQYF.

Regarding this clone: Other DNA sequences within the sample encode an identical CDR3. J is TRBJ2-3 and V is TRBV20-1; no definite D call. The CDR3 is 11 amino acids. Trimming took off 3 bases at V and 5 bases at J, with 6 bases between the two ends. Per germline, CDR1 DFQATT and CDR2 SNEGSKA (reference sequence). As DNA, the CDR3 is TGCAGTGCTAGTGCCCGAGATACGCAGTATTTT. Translation gives CSASARDTQYF.

A few counts support this clone. V gene TRBV11-2 combines with J gene TRBJ2-7, with no clear D. CDR1 and CDR2 from the germline V gene are SGHAT and FQNNGV. Trimming cost V 2 bases and J 3 bases, with 11 bases left between them. The CDR3 consists of 14 residues. CDR3 sequence reads: CASSLFGQIYEQYF. As DNA, the CDR3 is TGTGCCAGCAGCTTATTCGGGCAGATCTACGAGCAGTACTTC.

The chain is built from TRBV6-5 and TRBJ2-3, with D possibly matching TRBD1 (6 bases). Per the germline V gene, CDR1 is MNHEY and CDR2 is SVGAGI. The CDR3 totals 15 residues. V was cut by 0 bases and J by 2 bases, with 9 bases left in between. Here the CDR3 reads CASSYSGALTDTQYF. The CDR3 nucleotides read TGTGCCAGCAGTTACTCGGGGGCCCTCACAGATACGCAGTATTTT.

The chain carries TRBV28 and TRBJ2-2; tentative D call: TRBD2 (6 bases). CDR1 and CDR2 from the germline V gene are MDHEN and SYDVKM. The CDR3 length is 15 residues. Trimming removed 3 bases at V and 2 bases at J, with 10 bases between. As DNA, the CDR3 is TGTGCCAGCAGTTTTCTGGGGGGAAACACCGGGGAGCTGTTTTTT. Amino acids: CASSFLGGNTGELFF.

The rearrangement uses TRBV7-2 and TRBJ1-2; D ambiguous. The V end lost 1 base, the J end lost 7 bases, and 16 bases lay between the germline ends. In germline, CDR1 is SGHTA, CDR2 FQGNSA. CDR3 length equals 15 residues. This chain's CDR3 is CASSLGWVSSGGYTF. CDR3 bases: TGTGCCAGCAGCTTAGGCTGGGTCAGCTCGGGTGGCTACACCTTC.

The chain links TRBV2 to TRBJ2-1; D remains ambiguous. CDR1 is SNHLY, CDR2 FYNNEI, per germline. Trimming left V 7 bases short and J 2 bases short, with 12 bases between. CDR3 length: 14 amino acids. The CDR3 protein is CASNANGAYNEQFF. DNA of the CDR3: TGTGCCAGCAACGCTAATGGGGCCTACAATGAGCAGTTCTTC.

This chain links TRBV2 with TRBJ2-7; D is unclear. V was cut by 4 bases and J by 4 bases, with 8 bases left in between. CDR3 length: 12 amino acids. Germline V CDR1 and CDR2: SNHLY, FYNNEI. The DNA of the CDR3 is TGTGCCAGCAGTGCATTATTTTACGAGCAGTACTTC. Translation: CASSALFYEQYF.

The chain employs TRBV30 and TRBJ1-2, with D unresolved. V was shortened by 7 bases and J by 8 bases, with 11 bases between the two germline ends. This CDR3 has 10 amino acids. Germline-derived CDR1 and CDR2 are GTSNPN and SVGIG (reference sequence). The CDR3 spells CASPARGYTF. CDR3 DNA sequence: TGTGCCTCCCCCGCCCGGGGCTACACCTTC.

This rearrangement joins TRBV30 to TRBJ1-6; no definite D call. The V gene's germline CDR1 is GTSNPN and CDR2 SVGIG (reference sequence). CDR3 length: 17 residues. V was shortened by 3 bases and J by 6 bases, with 21 bases between the two germline ends. CDR3 in DNA: TGTGCCTGGAGCCTTAGATTGGAAGTCCGTAGTAATTCACCCCTCCACTTT. Translated, it gives CAWSLRLEVRSNSPLHF. The full variable domain, its missing parts supplied by reference TRBV30 and TRBJ1-6, is SQTIHQWPATLVQPVGSPLSLECTVEGTSNPNLYWYRQAAGRGLQLLFYSVGIGQISSEVPQNLSASRPQDRQFILSSKKLLLSDSGFYLCAWSLRLEVRSNSPLHFGNGTRLTVT.

This clone was seen only once. V usage is TRBV5-1 and J usage is TRBJ1-1, with D maybe TRBD1 (5 bases). Trimming took 5 bases from V and 1 from J, leaving 12 bases between them. Germline loops: CDR1 SGHRS, CDR2 YFSETQ. This CDR3 comprises 14 residues. DNA for the CDR3: TGCGCCAGCAGTCTTATCCAGGGGAACACTGAAGCTTTCTTT. Protein: CASSLIQGNTEAFF.

This chain connects TRBV19 to TRBJ2-1; D unclear. V was trimmed by 9 bases and J by 3 bases, leaving 9 bases between them. CDR1 and CDR2 (germline): LNHDA, SQIVND (reference sequence). CDR3 size: 12 residues. The CDR3 spells CASSTVYNEQFF. CDR3 in DNA: TGTGCCAGCTCGACGGTCTACAATGAGCAGTTCTTC.

This clone appeared once. The rearrangement joins TRBV29-1 to TRBJ1-2; unclear D gene. This CDR3 comprises 13 residues. From germline, CDR1 is SQVTM and CDR2 ANQGSEA. Trimming stripped 3 bases from V and 7 bases from J, with 15 bases between. For the CDR3, the DNA is TGCAGCGTTGATACTAGTAAGGGCGGTGGCTACACCTTC. It codes for CSVDTSKGGGYTF.

The V and J genes are TRBV4-2 and TRBJ2-3, with 10 positions matching TRBD2. The CDR3 runs 16 residues. CDR1 LGHNA and CDR2 YNFKEQ come from the germline V gene. V lost 0 bases to trimming and J lost 4 bases; unmatched junction nucleotides: 4. The CDR3 loop reads CASSQELAGSADTQYF. Here the CDR3 DNA reads TGTGCCAGCAGCCAAGAACTAGCGGGGTCCGCAGATACGCAGTATTTT.

The V gene is TRBV5-1, the J gene TRBJ1-1, with D possibly being TRBD1 (6 bases). The length of the CDR3 is 14 residues. Germline CDR1 SGHRS, CDR2 YFSETQ. The V end lost 3 bases, the J end lost 3 bases, and 12 bases lay between the germline ends. DNA for the CDR3: TGCGCCAGCAGCTCAGCAGGGGCTGACACTGAAGCTTTCTTT. Residues: CASSSAGADTEAFF.

This clone was counted between two and nine times. The V gene is TRBV4-1, the J gene TRBJ1-5, with 9 bases fitting TRBD1. CDR1 and CDR2 (germline): MGHRA, YSYEKL. Trimming removed 3 bases from V and 3 bases from J; junction bases left unmatched: 15. The CDR3 sequence is 19 residues long. The CDR3 protein is CASSHALKQGARVNQPQHF. CDR3 in DNA: TGCGCCAGCAGCCACGCGTTGAAACAGGGGGCAAGAGTCAATCAGCCCCAGCATTTT.

This clone was seen only a few times. The genes are TRBV29-1 and TRBJ1-2; D unclear. Between the trimmed V and J ends, which lost 6 bases and 4 bases, there was a span of 12 bases. The CDR3 loop spans 12 amino acids. CDR1 is SQVTM and CDR2 is ANQGSEA in the germline V gene. In nucleotides, the CDR3 is TGCAGCGTATCGGTCCAGCGCTATGGCTACACCTTC. Its translation: CSVSVQRYGYTF.

This chain joins TRBV5-6 and TRBJ2-7, with unresolved D. CDR1 SGHDT and CDR2 YYEEEE come from the germline V gene. Trimming removed 2 bases from V and 3 bases from J, with 9 bases in between. This CDR3 has 13 amino acids. The CDR3 reads CASSFTTYYEQYF. The CDR3 DNA sequence: TGTGCCAGCAGCTTTACGACTTACTACGAGCAGTACTTC.

This clone was counted between two and nine times. The chain recombines TRBV29-1 with TRBJ1-3; no clear D. Germline CDR1 reads SQVTM; CDR2 reads ANQGSEA. This CDR3 comprises 13 residues. Deletions cut 7 bases from V and 4 bases from J, with 14 bases between. The CDR3 region is CSAIDGRGNTIYF. The CDR3 bases are TGCAGCGCCATTGACGGGCGGGGAAACACCATATATTTT. Variable domain in full (rest from reference TRBV29-1 and TRBJ1-3): SAVISQKPSRDICQRGTSLTIQCQVDSQVTMMFWYRQQPGQSLTLIATANQGSEATYESGFVIDKFPISRPNLTFSTLTVSNMSPEDSSIYLCSAIDGRGNTIYFGEGSWLTVV.

This clone appeared a few times. The chain recombines TRBV9 with TRBJ2-3; D is unclear. The length of the CDR3 is 14 residues. CDR1 is SGDLS, CDR2 YYNGEE, per germline. Trimming pared 3 bases from V and 2 bases from J, leaving 10 bases between. The CDR3 coding sequence is TGTGCCAGCAGCGGATACAGCACCACAGATACGCAGTATTTT. Its translation is CASSGYSTTDTQYF. The full variable domain, in which reference TRBV9 and TRBJ2-3 provide the parts outside the CDR3, is DSGVTQTPKHLITATGQRVTLRCSPRSGDLSVYWYQQSLDQGLQFLIQYYNGEERAKGNILERFSAQQFPDLHSELNLSSLELGDSALYFCASSGYSTTDTQYFGPGTRLTVL.

Here the CDR3 reads CASRDRTSGGADTQYF. CDR3 nucleotides: TGTGCCAGCAGAGACCGGACTAGCGGGGGGGCAGATACGCAGTATTTT. The rearrangement links TRBV2 to TRBJ2-3, with 15 positions matching TRBD2. The trim removed 6 bases at V and 4 bases at J, leaving 5 bases unmatched. The germline V gene encodes CDR1 SNHLY and CDR2 FYNNEI. The CDR3 contains 16 residues.

Only a few counts were recorded for this clone. V gene TRBV28 combines with J gene TRBJ2-3, with unresolved D. CDR3 size: 13 residues. Looked up from germline, CDR1 is MDHEN and CDR2 is SYDVKM. V gave up 11 bases and J gave up 6 bases, with 18 bases separating them. CDR3 in amino acids: CAGQDGPGDTQYF. The CDR3 DNA reads TGTGCCGGTCAAGACGGCCCGGGCGATACGCAGTATTTT.

V is TRBV29-1 and J is TRBJ2-5; no reliable D call. V lost 4 bases and J lost 1, with 10 bases in between. This CDR3 is built from 13 residues. Germline V gene lookup returns CDR1 SQVTM and CDR2 ANQGSEA. The CDR3 bases are TGCAGCGTTGTTCTGCGACTCCAAGAGACCCAGTACTTC. It translates to CSVVLRLQETQYF.

Only a few counts were recorded for this clone. The chain recombines TRBV15 with TRBJ2-1; D is uncertain. CDR3 size: 13 residues. Trimming left V 0 bases short and J 7 bases short, with 7 bases between. Looked up from germline, CDR1 is LNHNV and CDR2 is YYDKDF (reference sequence). The CDR3 coding sequence is TGTGCCACCAGCAGAGAGTATGGGAATGAGCAGTTCTTC. It translates to CATSREYGNEQFF.

This clone appeared a few times. The rearrangement uses TRBV5-6 and TRBJ2-1, with a tentative D call TRBD1 (5 bases). There are 13 residues in the CDR3. V shed 2 bases and J shed 6 bases, with 9 bases lying between them. CDR1 SGHDT and CDR2 YYEEEE come from the germline V gene. The CDR3 loop reads CASSFRQTNEQFF. The CDR3 nucleotides read TGTGCCAGCAGCTTTCGACAGACCAATGAGCAGTTCTTC.

CDR3 bases: TGTGCCACCAGTAGGACAGGGGGGTACCAAGAGACCCAGTACTTC. Translating gives CATSRTGGYQETQYF. The rearrangement uses TRBV15 and TRBJ2-5, with 10 bases aligning to TRBD1. The germline CDR1 and CDR2 sequences are LNHNV and YYDKDF (reference sequence). The J segment lost 0 bases and the V segment lost 6 bases, leaving 4 bases of the junction unmatched. The CDR3 has 15 amino acids.

The chain has TRBV15 and TRBJ1-2, with D unclear. Germline CDR1 reads LNHNV; CDR2 reads YYDKDF (reference sequence). V lost 5 bases, J lost 1 base, and 14 bases lay in between. CDR3 length: 15 amino acids. The CDR3 bases are TGTGCCACCAGCGCCGGGAAGGAGGGTAACTATGGCTACACCTTC. Its protein product is CATSAGKEGNYGYTF.

The CDR3 sequence is CAWSTPVRGAKGYLYGYTF. CDR3 nucleotides: TGTGCCTGGAGTACCCCAGTAAGGGGCGCCAAGGGGTACCTCTATGGCTACACCTTC. This chain links TRBV30 with TRBJ1-2; weak D call: TRBD1 (5 bases). The germline V and J ends were trimmed by 2 bases and 4 bases, with 29 bases remaining between them. Germline V lookup: CDR1 GTSNPN, CDR2 SVGIG (reference sequence). The CDR3 is 19 amino acids.

J is TRBJ2-3 and V is TRBV6-4; 8 bases are a match to TRBD1. The V and J ends lost 7 bases and 3 bases, in that order; junction bases with no gene match: 6. The CDR3 sequence is 14 residues long. The germline V gene has CDR1 MRHNA and CDR2 SNTAGT. CDR3 in DNA: TGTGCCAGCAAGACCGACAGGGGTACAGATACGCAGTATTTT. Its translation: CASKTDRGTDTQYF.

This chain links TRBV29-1 with TRBJ2-3; TRBD2 matches at 10 bases. Germline trimming cut 7 bases from V and 5 bases from J; bases unmatched to any gene: 6. This CDR3 region has 13 residues. Per the germline V gene, CDR1 is SQVTM and CDR2 is ANQGSEA. CDR3 residues: CSGKLAGLDTQYF. The CDR3 DNA sequence: TGCAGCGGTAAACTAGCGGGGTTAGATACGCAGTATTTT.